The next 9 T cell receptor beta chains were all read from a single sample in a study of post-analysis software for immune sequencing data. Prepared libraries of TCR beta cDNA carried unique molecular identifiers. TCRdb itself ran the PCR reads through MiXCR, one entry per CDR3 protein. The sample lists 750,000 to 950,000 distinct CDR3 sequences; approximately 53% were seen once. Antigens for these TCRs are unknown. Study results and limitations: Elevated frequency relative to controls characterized four or five TRBV segments in patients, TRBV5-6, TRBV5-1 and TRBV20-1 among them.

Sequencing used blood. The receptors here all came from a girl between 10 and 17 years old with multiple sclerosis.

The gene calls are TRBV12-3 or TRBV12-4 and TRBJ2-1; D perhaps matches TRBD1 (5 bases). The CDR3 totals 17 residues. The V end was cut by 3 bases, the J end by 0 bases, with 15 bases between. The CDR3: CASSLTDTISSYNEQFF. The CDR3 coding sequence is TGTGCCAGCAGTTTGACGGACACCATCAGCTCCTACAATGAGCAGTTCTTC.

The chain carries TRBV7-2 and TRBJ2-5; 10 positions match TRBD2. The CDR3 has 18 residues. The germline V gene encodes CDR1 SGHTA and CDR2 FQGNSA. Unmatched junction bases numbered 18, after V lost 6 bases and J lost 5 bases. The CDR3 nucleotides read TGTGCCAGCAGTCCTCTGGCGACTAGCGGGCCATCCGGGGAGACCCAGTACTTC. Amino acids: CASSPLATSGPSGETQYF.

In this sample, this clonotype turned up a few times. The chain uses TRBV20-1 and TRBJ2-1; D unclear. V was trimmed by 1 base and J by 4 bases, leaving 17 bases between them. Germline V CDR1 and CDR2: DFQATT, SNEGSKA (reference sequence). The CDR3 extends over 16 amino acids. For the CDR3, the DNA is TGCAGTGCTAGAGTGGTCCGTCAGGCTGATTACAATGAGCAGTTCTTC. It encodes CSARVVRQADYNEQFF.

The chain recombines TRBV7-2 with TRBJ2-7; D ambiguous. Germline loops: CDR1 SGHTA, CDR2 FQGNSA. V lost 1 base, J lost 2 bases, and 18 bases lay in between. This CDR3 has 17 residues. CDR3 residues: CASSLGPDHTAPYEQYF. Here the CDR3 DNA reads TGTGCCAGCAGCTTAGGTCCGGACCATACGGCACCCTACGAGCAGTACTTC. The full variable domain, with the rest looked up from reference TRBV7-2 and TRBJ2-7, is GAGVSQSPSNKVTEKGKDVELRCDPISGHTALYWYRQSLGQGLEFLIYFQGNSAPDKSGLPSDRFSAERTGGSVSTLTIQRTQQEDSAVYLCASSLGPDHTAPYEQYFGPGTRLTVT.

This sequence joins TRBV2 and TRBJ1-2, with no clear D. This CDR3 has 13 amino acids. From germline, CDR1 is SNHLY and CDR2 FYNNEI. The ends were cut back, 9 bases at V and 4 bases at J, with 15 bases in the middle. The CDR3 bases are TGTGCCAGTTGGGGTTTGGGAACCTATGGCTACACCTTC. Its translation: CASWGLGTYGYTF.

The V and J genes are TRBV4-1 and TRBJ2-7; TRBD2 matches 7 bases. J lost 2 bases, V lost 1 base, and 5 bases had no gene match. The CDR3 contains 15 residues. Germline V gives CDR1 MGHRA, CDR2 YSYEKL. CDR3 protein: CASSQVWREPYEQYF. The CDR3 nucleotides read TGCGCCAGCAGCCAAGTTTGGCGGGAGCCCTACGAGCAGTACTTC.

This clonotype was seen a handful of times. The chain joins TRBV20-1 to TRBJ2-7; tentatively, D is TRBD2 (5 bases). Trimming removed 6 bases at V and 7 bases at J, with 25 bases between. This CDR3 region has 15 residues. Germline lookup yields CDR1 DFQATT and CDR2 SNEGSKA (reference sequence). CDR3 residues: CSAARLDSSAEEQYF. The CDR3 nucleotides are TGCAGTGCCGCACGACTGGACTCATCTGCCGAGGAGCAGTACTTC.

This sequence joins TRBV4-1 and TRBJ1-5, with 8 positions matching TRBD1. Germline values: CDR1 MGHRA, CDR2 YSYEKL. V was pared by 1 base and J by 6 bases, with 5 bases of the junction left unmatched. The CDR3 loop spans 15 amino acids. The CDR3: CASSQVPGGIQPQHF. The CDR3 DNA reads TGCGCCAGCAGCCAAGTACCAGGGGGCATTCAGCCCCAGCATTTT.

This chain uses TRBV6-6 with TRBJ2-1; the match to TRBD1 covers 9 bases. The V gene's germline CDR1 is MNHNY and CDR2 SVGAGI (reference sequence). The CDR3 runs to 16 residues. V was clipped by 4 bases and J by 1 base; unmatched bases: 5. CDR3 residues: CASSSTGGKSYNEQFF. CDR3 coding DNA: TGTGCCAGCAGTTCGACAGGGGGAAAATCCTACAATGAGCAGTTCTTC.